The 11 T cell receptor beta chains below all came from one sample that was sequenced in a study of T cell repertoires in cytomegalovirus infection. No cognate antigen is known for these TCRs. TCRdb re-derived calls from the reads in MiXCR, one entry per CDR3 protein. The sample contains 450,000 to 600,000 distinct CDR3 sequences, 33% of which appear only once. The material was cultured PBMCs, obtained from culture after CMV antigen stimulation. The receptors come from a human donor in good health (CMV status not recorded). Some clones in this sample may be carry-over from other donors' samples.

The chain employs TRBV4-1 and TRBJ1-1, with 7 bases fitting TRBD1. The CDR3 totals 15 residues. V lost 3 bases, J lost 4 bases, and 8 bases stayed unmatched. Germline CDR1 and CDR2: MGHRA and YSYEKL. The CDR3 DNA reads TGCGCCAGCAGCCAGACAGGGACTGGAAGCACTGAAGCTTTCTTT. It translates to CASSQTGTGSTEAFF.

This clonotype was counted a few times. The rearrangement joins TRBV12-5 to TRBJ2-1; D is perhaps TRBD1 (6 bases). Trimming stripped 3 bases from V and 5 bases from J, with 14 bases between. There are 15 residues in the CDR3. The V gene's germline CDR1 is LGHNT and CDR2 FRNRAP. The CDR3 sequence is CASGFTDRLNNEQFF. CDR3 bases: TGTGCTAGTGGTTTCACGGACAGACTTAACAATGAGCAGTTCTTC.

The V gene is TRBV9, the J gene TRBJ2-1; tentatively, D is TRBD2 (5 bases). This CDR3 is built from 16 residues. V was pared by 1 base and J by 3 bases, with 14 bases between. The V gene's germline CDR1 is SGDLS and CDR2 YYNGEE. The DNA for the CDR3 is TGTGCCAGCAGCGTATTCGGAGAGGGCGGCTACAATGAGCAGTTCTTC. Translated: CASSVFGEGGYNEQFF.

This clonotype was observed a few times. The genes are TRBV19 and TRBJ2-7; D may be TRBD1 or TRBD2 (5 bases each). CDR1 and CDR2 from the germline V gene are LNHDA and SQIVND (reference sequence). The V end lost 10 bases, the J end lost 2 bases, and 15 bases lay between the germline ends. This CDR3 has 13 amino acids. This CDR3 is CATAARGPYEQYF. The CDR3 DNA reads TGTGCCACCGCGGCCCGGGGACCCTACGAGCAGTACTTC.

The chain couples TRBV12-3 or TRBV12-4 to TRBJ2-4, with D possibly called TRBD1 or TRBD2 (5 bases each). Deletions cut 7 bases from V and 8 bases from J, with 18 bases between. The CDR3 sequence is 14 residues long. As DNA, the CDR3 is TGTGCCAGCACCCATGGTTGGGGGTCGCACATTCAGTACTTC. This sequence encodes CASTHGWGSHIQYF.

Of note for this clonotype: A much larger clone sits a single nucleotide away, making a read error possible. This chain joins TRBV7-2 and TRBJ1-4; 8 bases align to TRBD1. Germline V lookup: CDR1 SGHTA, CDR2 FQGNSA. The CDR3 is 14 residues long. DNA for the CDR3: TGTGCCAGCAGCGTCGGACAGGGCCAAGAAAAACTGGTTTTT. The encoded protein is CASSVGQGQEKLVF.

This clonotype has just one count. V is TRBV12-3 or TRBV12-4 and J is TRBJ1-1; 7 bases agree with TRBD1. This CDR3 is 16 amino acids long. Losses at the gene ends were 6 bases for V and 0 bases for J; bases not matched to a gene: 10. The CDR3 reads CASSRQGFFMNTEAFF. As DNA, the CDR3 is TGTGCCAGCAGCCGACAGGGATTCTTTATGAACACTGAAGCTTTCTTT.

V and J are TRBV7-8 and TRBJ2-7; TRBD2 agrees at 9 bases. Germline values: CDR1 SGHVS, CDR2 FQNEAQ. J was trimmed by 3 bases and V by 1 base; bases with no gene match: 1. The CDR3 is 14 residues long. The CDR3 spells CASSLGLADYEQYF. For the CDR3, the DNA is TGTGCCAGCAGCTTAGGACTAGCGGACTACGAGCAGTACTTC.

The chain carries TRBV7-3 and TRBJ2-2, with 7 positions matching TRBD2. The junction had 10 bases not matched to a gene; V was cut back by 8 bases and J by 1 base. This CDR3 region has 16 residues. Germline V CDR1 and CDR2: SGHTA, FQGTGA. The CDR3 DNA reads as TGTGCCAGCTCGGACGGGAGGAGGCTGAACACCGGGGAGCTGTTTTTT. This codes for CASSDGRRLNTGELFF.

This clonotype appeared a few times. The gene calls are TRBV7-2 and TRBJ1-2, with TRBD1 identical over 7 bases. Germline assignment: CDR1 SGHTA and CDR2 FQGNSA. Trimming cost V 4 bases and J 6 bases; bases outside gene matches: 17. The CDR3 contains 17 residues. The CDR3 spells CASSSPPPRDRDDGYTF. CDR3 nucleotides: TGTGCCAGCAGCTCTCCCCCCCCCCGTGACAGGGATGATGGCTACACCTTC.

DNA of the CDR3: TGTGCCAGTCGTCCCACTAGCGTCAAAACAGATACGCAGTATTTT. Amino acid sequence: CASRPTSVKTDTQYF. The rearrangement links TRBV19 to TRBJ2-3, with 7 bases lining up with TRBD2. V was clipped by 8 bases and J by 3 bases; unmatched bases: 11. The V gene's germline CDR1 is LNHDA and CDR2 SQIVND (reference sequence). The CDR3 has 15 amino acids.